The 20 T cell receptor beta chains below come from one sample, sequenced in a study of shared clonotypes between healthy human individuals. CD45RO negativity and positive selection for CCR7 defined naive CD8 cells, a population that excluded terminally differentiated effector memory CD45RA+ cells. Libraries were prepared by immunoSEQ multiplex PCR; TCRdb keeps only in-frame clonotypes and omits some of them. The table includes about 2 million clones, about 95% detected once. Sequenced input: naive CD8+ T cells sorted from blood. The receptor source for this set is a man between 18 and 35 years old in good health.

V gene TRBV7-9 combines with J gene TRBJ2-5; 9 bases line up with TRBD1. V dropped 5 bases and J dropped 4; count of bases not matched to a gene: 8. This CDR3 is 15 amino acids long. The germline V gene encodes CDR1 SEHNR and CDR2 FQNEAQ (reference sequence). The CDR3 loop reads CASSSPTGGGETQYF. CDR3 nucleotide sequence: TGTGCCAGCAGCAGCCCGACAGGGGGTGGAGAGACCCAGTACTTC. The complete variable domain, with remaining parts taken from reference TRBV7-9 and TRBJ2-5, reads DTGVSQNPRHKITKRGQNVTFRCDPISEHNRLYWYRQTLGQGPEFLTYFQNEAQLEKSRLLSDRFSAERPKGSFSTLEIQRTEQGDSAMYLCASSSPTGGGETQYFGPGTRLLVL.

The V gene is TRBV5-5, the J gene TRBJ2-7; D might be TRBD1 (6 bases). V dropped 0 bases and J dropped 2 bases, with 9 bases sitting between them. Germline CDR1 reads SGHKS; CDR2 reads YYEKEE (reference sequence). The CDR3 is made up of 14 amino acids. CDR3 bases: TGTGCCAGCAGCTTGGAGACAGGAGCCTACGAGCAGTACTTC. This translates into CASSLETGAYEQYF.

The V gene is TRBV27, the J gene TRBJ2-3; 8 bases are a match to TRBD2. CDR1 MNHEY and CDR2 SMNVEV come from the germline V gene (reference sequence). The CDR3 contains 17 residues. V dropped 2 bases and J dropped 0; count of bases not matched to a gene: 7. In DNA, the CDR3 is TGTGCCAGCAGTTTAACCCCAGCGGGAGTCAGCACAGATACGCAGTATTTT. Protein: CASSLTPAGVSTDTQYF.

The rearrangement uses TRBV28 and TRBJ2-3; 8 bases are shared with TRBD1. V shed 2 bases and J 3 bases; nucleotides not matched to a gene: 4. CDR1 and CDR2 from the germline V gene are MDHEN and SYDVKM. The CDR3 extends over 15 amino acids. CDR3 region: CASSLGQGATDTQYF. The CDR3 DNA reads as TGTGCCAGCAGTTTAGGGCAGGGGGCGACAGATACGCAGTATTTT.

The V call is TRBV27, the J call TRBJ2-1; tentatively, D is TRBD2 (5 bases). The CDR3 consists of 17 residues. The V gene lost 0 bases and the J gene lost 1 base, with 13 bases spanning the gap. Germline V gene lookup returns CDR1 MNHEY and CDR2 SMNVEV (reference sequence). Here the CDR3 DNA reads TGTGCCAGCAGTTTATCGGCAGGAGGTTATTCCTACAATGAGCAGTTCTTC. Translating gives CASSLSAGGYSYNEQFF.

The rearrangement uses TRBV27 and TRBJ2-2, with D perhaps matching TRBD2 (6 bases). Germline assignment: CDR1 MNHEY and CDR2 SMNVEV (reference sequence). The CDR3 is 15 amino acids. V lost 3 bases to trimming and J lost 3 bases, with 11 bases between them. The CDR3 loop reads CASSLMGGYTGELFF. CDR3 DNA sequence: TGTGCCAGCAGTTTGATGGGGGGTTACACCGGGGAGCTGTTTTTT.

The chain combines TRBV4-3 with TRBJ2-3, with 10 bases that match TRBD2. Germline-derived CDR1 and CDR2 are LGHNA and YSLEER. The CDR3 is made up of 19 amino acids. J gave up 3 bases and V 2 bases, and 14 bases lay outside the gene matches. The DNA of the CDR3 is TGCGCCAGCAGCCAACCCCCGATGATAGCGGGAGGTGTTACAGATACGCAGTATTTT. The encoded protein is CASSQPPMIAGGVTDTQYF.

The rearrangement joins TRBV5-4 to TRBJ2-6; D ambiguous. Germline V gene lookup returns CDR1 SGHNT and CDR2 YYREEE (reference sequence). Trimming left V 2 bases short and J 0 bases short, with 6 bases between. CDR3 length: 15 residues. CDR3 coding DNA: TGTGCCAGCAGCTTAAAGGGCTCTGGGGCCAACGTCCTGACTTTC. This codes for CASSLKGSGANVLTF.

The chain links TRBV5-3 to TRBJ2-5; no reliable D call. TRBV5-3 counts as an open reading frame of uncertain function. This CDR3 is 16 amino acids long. V lost 3 bases, J lost 2 bases, and 17 bases lay in between. The CDR3 coding sequence is TGTGCCAGAAGCTCTCGGGTGCCTTGGGGTCAAGAGACCCAGTACTTC. Encoded protein: CARSSRVPWGQETQYF.

The V and J genes are TRBV7-9 and TRBJ1-1, with D possibly being TRBD1 (6 bases). The V gene's germline CDR1 is SEHNR and CDR2 FQNEAQ (reference sequence). CDR3 length: 15 residues. The V end was cut by 5 bases, the J end by 6 bases, with 19 bases between. In DNA, the CDR3 is TGTGCCAGCAGCCCACCGGGACACATTATCGCTGAAGCTTTCTTT. This encodes CASSPPGHIIAEAFF.

Points on this clone: Other DNA sequences of this sample code for an identical CDR3. The genes are TRBV4-1 and TRBJ2-7, with no clear D. V lost 1 base and J 2 bases, leaving 6 bases between the germline ends. CDR1 and CDR2 from the germline V gene are MGHRA and YSYEKL. The length of the CDR3 is 13 residues. The CDR3 DNA is TGCGCCAGCAGCCAAGGTGACACCTACGAGCAGTACTTC. It yields the protein CASSQGDTYEQYF.

The chain recombines TRBV7-2 with TRBJ1-5, with D possibly TRBD1 on 5 matching bases. Per germline, CDR1 SGHTA and CDR2 FQGNSA. The CDR3 runs 13 residues. V lost 5 bases and J 5 bases, leaving 10 bases between the germline ends. CDR3 region: CASSPGGYQPQHF. The CDR3 nucleotides are TGTGCCAGCAGCCCCGGGGGGTATCAGCCCCAGCATTTT.

The table lists this clone with a few counts. This chain uses TRBV7-3 with TRBJ2-5, with TRBD2 as a possible D gene (7 bases). CDR3 length: 16 residues. V shed 5 bases and J shed 2 bases, with 18 bases lying between them. Germline CDR1 is SGHTA and CDR2 is FQGTGA. The CDR3, as DNA: TGTGCCAGCAGCCTGGGGGGTGCGGGGGCACAAGAGACCCAGTACTTC. It is translated as CASSLGGAGAQETQYF.

The chain links TRBV9 to TRBJ2-7, with 9 bases lining up with TRBD1. CDR1 SGDLS and CDR2 YYNGEE come from the germline V gene. The CDR3 consists of 15 residues. The V and J ends lost 3 bases and 1 base, in that order; junction bases with no gene match: 5. CDR3 amino acids: CASSAGTGKSYEQYF. CDR3 bases: TGTGCCAGCAGCGCCGGGACAGGGAAATCCTACGAGCAGTACTTC.

V usage is TRBV6-1 and J usage is TRBJ1-1; TRBD1 matches at 7 bases. The CDR3 length is 12 residues. The junction had 7 bases not matched to a gene; V was cut back by 4 bases and J by 11 bases. Looked up from germline, CDR1 is MNHNS and CDR2 is SASEGT. CDR3 sequence: CASSVSTGSAFF. CDR3 DNA sequence: TGTGCCAGCAGTGTGTCGACAGGGTCGGCTTTCTTT.

This chain uses TRBV4-3 with TRBJ2-7; D may be TRBD2 (5 bases). V dropped 0 bases and J dropped 2 bases, with 14 bases sitting between them. The CDR3 extends over 16 amino acids. Germline CDR1 LGHNA, CDR2 YSLEER. The CDR3 DNA reads TGCGCCAGCAGCCAAGATAGCCTAGCCAGACCCTACGAGCAGTACTTC. Protein product: CASSQDSLARPYEQYF.

The chain recombines TRBV25-1 with TRBJ2-5; TRBD2 matches at 10 bases. CDR3 length: 15 residues. The J segment lost 0 bases and the V segment lost 2 bases, leaving 0 bases of the junction unmatched. Germline loops: CDR1 MGHDK, CDR2 SYGVNS. CDR3 in DNA: TGTGCCAGCAGTGAAGGACTAGCGGACCAAGAGACCCAGTACTTC. Translating it yields CASSEGLADQETQYF.

As DNA, the CDR3 is TGTGCAACTCATAGCGGGAGGCGCACAGATACGCAGTATTTT. This sequence encodes CATHSGRRTDTQYF. The chain carries TRBV30 and TRBJ2-3; 10 nucleotides line up with TRBD2. Germline V gene data show CDR1 as GTSNPN and CDR2 as SVGIG (reference sequence). The CDR3 has 14 amino acids.

The J gene is TRBJ1-3, the V gene TRBV2; 9 bases match TRBD1. Trimming cost V 5 bases and J 0 bases; bases outside gene matches: 5. This CDR3 contains 16 residues. Germline loops: CDR1 SNHLY, CDR2 FYNNEI. CDR3 in amino acids: CASSPTGGDSGNTIYF. The DNA of the CDR3 is TGTGCCAGCAGTCCTACAGGGGGCGACTCTGGAAACACCATATATTTT.

The chain employs TRBV7-6 and TRBJ2-2; 8 positions agree with TRBD1. The CDR3 contains 13 residues. Germline V gives CDR1 SGHVS, CDR2 FNYEAQ. V was clipped by 4 bases and J by 6 bases; unmatched bases: 1. The CDR3 loop reads CASSSTGAGELFF. CDR3 coding DNA: TGTGCCAGCAGCTCGACAGGGGCCGGGGAGCTGTTTTTT.